This T cell receptor (beta chain) comes out of a study of blood T cell repertoires in COVID-19. Study as a whole: Both acute and convalescent COVID-19 samples were obtained from the United States, Italy and Spain. T cells, B-cell-depleted T cells, or PBMCs provided the cDNA or gDNA that served as material.

Germline CDR1 and CDR2: MNHEY and SVGEGT. CDR3 size: 14 residues. The J segment lost 6 bases and the V segment lost 2 bases, leaving 5 bases of the junction unmatched. As handled by the study authors: Cell counts per sample came from amplifying reference gene primers. Sequenced by immunoSEQ multiplex PCR; TCRdb stores in-frame clones only, minus some. That table supplies the V and J calls and clone size; D and trimming were determined from the DNA. The table records approximately 170,000 clones, more than 75% of them present only once. V and J are TRBV6-2 or TRBV6-3 and TRBJ1-2, with TRBD1 matching over 8 bases. This clonotype was obtained from a man younger than 35 with active or convalescent COVID-19. The material sequenced was peripheral blood. The CDR3 DNA reads TGTGCCAGCAGTTACGACAGGGGTCGGGATGGCTACACCTTC. Its translation: CASSYDRGRDGYTF.